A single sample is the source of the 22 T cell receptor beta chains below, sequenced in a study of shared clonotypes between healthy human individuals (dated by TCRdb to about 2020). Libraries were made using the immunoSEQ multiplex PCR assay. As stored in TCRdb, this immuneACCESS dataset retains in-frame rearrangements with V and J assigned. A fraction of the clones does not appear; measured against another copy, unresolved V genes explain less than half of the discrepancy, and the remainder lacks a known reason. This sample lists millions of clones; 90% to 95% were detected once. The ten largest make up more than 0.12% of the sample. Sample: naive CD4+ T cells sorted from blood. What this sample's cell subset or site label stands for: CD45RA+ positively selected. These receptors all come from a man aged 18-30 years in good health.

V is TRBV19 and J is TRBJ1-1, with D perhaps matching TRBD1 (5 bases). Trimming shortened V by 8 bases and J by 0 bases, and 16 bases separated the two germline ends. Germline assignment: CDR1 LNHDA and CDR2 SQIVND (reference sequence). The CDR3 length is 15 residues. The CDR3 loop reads CASARWGELNTEAFF. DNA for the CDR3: TGTGCCAGTGCAAGGTGGGGCGAATTGAACACTGAAGCTTTCTTT. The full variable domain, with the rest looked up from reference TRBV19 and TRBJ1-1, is DGGITQSPKYLFRKEGQNVTLSCEQNLNHDAMYWYRQDPGQGLRLIYYSQIVNDFQKGDIAEGYSVSREKKESFPLTVTSAQKNPTAFYLCASARWGELNTEAFFGQGTRLTVV.

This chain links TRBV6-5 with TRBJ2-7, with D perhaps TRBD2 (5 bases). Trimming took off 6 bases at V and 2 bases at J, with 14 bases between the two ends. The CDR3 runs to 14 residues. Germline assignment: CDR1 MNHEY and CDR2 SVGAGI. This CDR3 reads CASSRTGTTYEQYF. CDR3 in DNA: TGTGCCAGCAGCCGGACGGGAACTACCTACGAGCAGTACTTC.

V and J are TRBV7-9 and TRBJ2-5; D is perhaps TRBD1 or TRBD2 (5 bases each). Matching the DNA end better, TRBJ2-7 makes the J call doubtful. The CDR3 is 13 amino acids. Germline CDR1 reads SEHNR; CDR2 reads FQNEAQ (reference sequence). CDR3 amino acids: CASSSRGRYEQYF. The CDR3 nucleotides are TGTGCCAGCAGCTCCCGGGGCCGCTACGAGCAGTACTTC.

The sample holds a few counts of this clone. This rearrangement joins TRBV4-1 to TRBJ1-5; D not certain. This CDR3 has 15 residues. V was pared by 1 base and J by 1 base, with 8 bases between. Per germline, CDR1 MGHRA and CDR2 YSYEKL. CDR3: CASSQALGSNQPQHF. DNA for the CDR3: TGCGCCAGCAGCCAAGCGCTGGGCAGCAATCAGCCCCAGCATTTT.

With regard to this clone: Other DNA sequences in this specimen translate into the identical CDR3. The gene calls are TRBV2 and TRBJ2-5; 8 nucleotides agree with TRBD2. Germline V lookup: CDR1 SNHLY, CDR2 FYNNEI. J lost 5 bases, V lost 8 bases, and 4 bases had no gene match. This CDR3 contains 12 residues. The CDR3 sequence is CASGLAPETQYF. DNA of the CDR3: TGTGCCAGCGGACTAGCCCCCGAGACCCAGTACTTC.

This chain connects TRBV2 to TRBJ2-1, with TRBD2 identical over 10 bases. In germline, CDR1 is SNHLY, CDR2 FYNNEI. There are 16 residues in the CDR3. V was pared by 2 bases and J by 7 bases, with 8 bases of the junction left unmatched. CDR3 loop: CASSERGIAGGNEQFF. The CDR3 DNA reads TGTGCCAGCAGTGAAAGGGGGATAGCGGGAGGTAATGAGCAGTTCTTC.

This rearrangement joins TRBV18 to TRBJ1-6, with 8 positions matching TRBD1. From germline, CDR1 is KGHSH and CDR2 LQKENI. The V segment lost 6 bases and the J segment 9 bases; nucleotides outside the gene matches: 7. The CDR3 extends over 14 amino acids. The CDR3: CASSGQGGSSPLHF. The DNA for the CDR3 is TGTGCCAGCTCTGGACAGGGCGGATCTTCACCCCTCCACTTT.

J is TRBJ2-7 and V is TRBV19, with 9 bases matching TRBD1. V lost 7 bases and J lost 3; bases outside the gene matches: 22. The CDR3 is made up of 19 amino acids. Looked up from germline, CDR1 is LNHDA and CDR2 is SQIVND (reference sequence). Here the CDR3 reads CASIQPWDRVAVAGYEQYF. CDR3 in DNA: TGTGCCAGTATCCAACCCTGGGACAGGGTGGCGGTGGCGGGCTACGAGCAGTACTTC.

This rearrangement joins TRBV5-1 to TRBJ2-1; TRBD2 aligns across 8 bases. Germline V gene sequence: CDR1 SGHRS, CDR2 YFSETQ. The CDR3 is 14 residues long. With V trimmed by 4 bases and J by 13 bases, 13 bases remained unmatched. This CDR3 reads CASSPGGDWVLQFF. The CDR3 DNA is TGCGCCAGCAGCCCGGGAGGGGACTGGGTCTTACAGTTCTTC.

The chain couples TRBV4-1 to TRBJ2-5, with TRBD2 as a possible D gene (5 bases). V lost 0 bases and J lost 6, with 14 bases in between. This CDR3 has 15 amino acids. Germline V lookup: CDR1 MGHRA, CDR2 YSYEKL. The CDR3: CASSQEGQAAKTQYF. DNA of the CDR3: TGCGCCAGCAGCCAAGAGGGTCAAGCGGCAAAGACCCAGTACTTC.

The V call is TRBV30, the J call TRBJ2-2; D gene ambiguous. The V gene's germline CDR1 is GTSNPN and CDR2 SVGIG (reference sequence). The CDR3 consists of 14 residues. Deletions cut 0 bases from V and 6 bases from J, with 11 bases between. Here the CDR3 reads CAWSVITAAGELFF. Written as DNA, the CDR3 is TGTGCCTGGAGTGTAATCACGGCCGCCGGGGAGCTGTTTTTT.

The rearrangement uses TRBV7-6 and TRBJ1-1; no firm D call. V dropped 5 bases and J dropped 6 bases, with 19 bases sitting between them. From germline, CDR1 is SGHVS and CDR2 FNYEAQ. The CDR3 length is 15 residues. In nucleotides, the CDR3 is TGTGCCAGCAGCGCATCGAGGCGTCCGGGAGCTGAAGCTTTCTTT. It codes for CASSASRRPGAEAFF.

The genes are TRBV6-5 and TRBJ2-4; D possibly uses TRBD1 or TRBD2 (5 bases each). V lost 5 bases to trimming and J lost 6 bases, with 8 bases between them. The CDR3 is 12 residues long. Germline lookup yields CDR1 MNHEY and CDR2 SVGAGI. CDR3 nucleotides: TGTGCCAGCAGTCGGGACGGAAACATTCAGTACTTC. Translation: CASSRDGNIQYF.

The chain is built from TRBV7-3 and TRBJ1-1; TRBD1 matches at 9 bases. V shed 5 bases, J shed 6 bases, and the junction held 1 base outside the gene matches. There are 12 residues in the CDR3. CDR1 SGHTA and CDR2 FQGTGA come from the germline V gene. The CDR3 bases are TGTGCCAGCAGCAGGACAGGGGCTGAAGCTTTCTTT. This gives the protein CASSRTGAEAFF.

The CDR3 nucleotides are TGTGCCTGGAGTCAAGACACTGGGGCCAACGTCCTGACTTTC. Protein product: CAWSQDTGANVLTF. V gene TRBV30 combines with J gene TRBJ2-6, with no clear D. CDR1 and CDR2 from the germline V gene are GTSNPN and SVGIG (reference sequence). The CDR3 contains 14 residues. The V end was cut by 2 bases, the J end by 2 bases, with 7 bases between.

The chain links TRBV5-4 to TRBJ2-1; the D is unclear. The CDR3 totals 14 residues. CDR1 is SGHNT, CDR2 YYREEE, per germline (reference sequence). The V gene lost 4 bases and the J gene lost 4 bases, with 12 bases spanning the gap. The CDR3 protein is CASSVGPLYNEQFF. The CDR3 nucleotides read TGTGCCAGCAGCGTCGGACCACTATACAATGAGCAGTTCTTC.

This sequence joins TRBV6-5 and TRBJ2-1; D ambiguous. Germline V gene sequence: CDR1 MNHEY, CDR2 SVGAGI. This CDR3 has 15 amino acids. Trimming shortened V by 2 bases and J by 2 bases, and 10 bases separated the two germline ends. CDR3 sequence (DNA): TGTGCCAGCAGTTACGACTCAGCAACCTACAATGAGCAGTTCTTC. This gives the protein CASSYDSATYNEQFF.

CDR3 residues: CASSYLSGTSNTQYF. The CDR3 DNA is TGTGCCAGCAGTTATCTATCCGGGACTTCAAATACGCAGTATTTT. This chain joins TRBV6-6 and TRBJ2-3; D perhaps matches TRBD2 (6 bases). Germline CDR1 reads MNHNY; CDR2 reads SVGAGI (reference sequence). CDR3 length: 15 residues. Trimming pared 3 bases from V and 7 bases from J, leaving 17 bases between.

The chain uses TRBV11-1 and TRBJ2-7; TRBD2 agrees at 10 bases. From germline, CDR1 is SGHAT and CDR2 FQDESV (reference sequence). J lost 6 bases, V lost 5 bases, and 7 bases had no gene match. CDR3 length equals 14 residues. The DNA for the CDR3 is TGTGCCAGCAGCGAGCGGGGGGGCCTCCTCGAGCAGTACTTC. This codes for CASSERGGLLEQYF.

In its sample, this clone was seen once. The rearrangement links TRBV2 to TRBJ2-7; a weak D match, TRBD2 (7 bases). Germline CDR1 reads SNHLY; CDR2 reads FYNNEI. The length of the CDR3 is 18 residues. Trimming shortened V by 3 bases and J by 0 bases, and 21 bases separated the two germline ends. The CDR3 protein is CASSDPGGGRILSYEQYF. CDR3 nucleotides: TGTGCCAGCAGTGACCCGGGGGGCGGGAGAATCCTCTCCTACGAGCAGTACTTC.

The DNA of the CDR3 is TGCAGCGTTGAGAGGCGATGGGCCAGGTCGGGGCCTAACTATGGCTACACCTTC. Protein product: CSVERRWARSGPNYGYTF. The gene calls are TRBV29-1 and TRBJ1-2; TRBD1 might be the D (5 bases). The germline V gene encodes CDR1 SQVTM and CDR2 ANQGSEA. The CDR3 loop spans 18 amino acids. V was shortened by 3 bases and J by 0 bases, with 23 bases between the two germline ends. The variable domain in full, completed from reference TRBV29-1 and TRBJ1-2, reads SAVISQKPSRDICQRGTSLTIQCQVDSQVTMMFWYRQQPGQSLTLIATANQGSEATYESGFVIDKFPISRPNLTFSTLTVSNMSPEDSSIYLCSVERRWARSGPNYGYTFGSGTRLTVV.

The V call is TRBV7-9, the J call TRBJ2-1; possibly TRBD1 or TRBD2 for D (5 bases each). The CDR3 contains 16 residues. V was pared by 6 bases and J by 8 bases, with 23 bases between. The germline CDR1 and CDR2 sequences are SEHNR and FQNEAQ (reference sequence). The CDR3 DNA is TGTGCCAGCAGTCCCGGGTCGGGGACCCCTCCCGATGAGCAGTTCTTC. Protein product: CASSPGSGTPPDEQFF. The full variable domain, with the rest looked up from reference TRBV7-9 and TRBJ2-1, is DTGVSQNPRHKITKRGQNVTFRCDPISEHNRLYWYRQTLGQGPEFLTYFQNEAQLEKSRLLSDRFSAERPKGSFSTLEIQRTEQGDSAMYLCASSPGSGTPPDEQFFGPGTRLTVL.